The 29 T cell receptor beta chains given below trace back to one sample, sequenced in a study of blood T cell repertoires in COVID-19. Libraries were prepared by immunoSEQ multiplex PCR; TCRdb keeps only in-frame clonotypes and omits some of them. Found here are a few hundred thousand clones, roughly nine tenths of them singletons; the top ten hold 3.5% to 5%. Sequencing was carried out using peripheral blood. All receptors derive from a woman between 40 and 50 years old who had recovered from COVID-19.

The V and J genes are TRBV20-1 and TRBJ2-5, with D uncertain. The CDR3 runs 11 residues. Germline CDR1 reads DFQATT; CDR2 reads SNEGSKA (reference sequence). Deletions cut 3 bases from V and 2 bases from J, with 4 bases between. The CDR3 here is CSARQQETQYF. In DNA, the CDR3 is TGCAGTGCTAGGCAGCAAGAGACCCAGTACTTC.

The rearrangement uses TRBV19 and TRBJ2-7; TRBD1 agrees at 7 bases. From germline, CDR1 is LNHDA and CDR2 SQIVND (reference sequence). Trimming at V came to 5 bases and at J to 3 bases, leaving 4 bases not matched to a gene. The CDR3 loop spans 13 amino acids. DNA for the CDR3: TGTGCCAGTAGTTCGGGACAGAGCTACGAGCAGTACTTC. Encoded protein: CASSSGQSYEQYF.

This clone was picked up one time. The chain uses TRBV4-1 and TRBJ2-7; TRBD1 agrees at 8 bases. Germline CDR1 MGHRA, CDR2 YSYEKL. The CDR3 sequence is 17 residues long. V lost 2 bases to trimming and J lost 5 bases; unmatched junction nucleotides: 14. The CDR3 is CASSQSWATGTGDEQYF. CDR3 nucleotides: TGCGCCAGCAGCCAATCATGGGCGACAGGGACAGGAGACGAGCAGTACTTC.

This clone was seen just once. The rearrangement links TRBV30 to TRBJ2-2, with TRBD2 identical over 7 bases. CDR3 size: 13 residues. From germline, CDR1 is GTSNPN and CDR2 SVGIG (reference sequence). With V trimmed by 8 bases and J by 5 bases, 8 bases remained unmatched. CDR3 sequence reads: CAEEWGGTGELFF. The CDR3 DNA follows: TGTGCCGAAGAGTGGGGGGGGACCGGGGAGCTGTTTTTT.

V and J are TRBV12-3 or TRBV12-4 and TRBJ2-5; D not certain. V lost 7 bases and J lost 4, with 7 bases in between. The CDR3 extends over 11 amino acids. This chain's CDR3 is CASTSGETQYF. CDR3 bases: TGTGCCAGCACGTCGGGAGAGACCCAGTACTTC.

V usage is TRBV10-2 and J usage is TRBJ2-2; D is ambiguous. V shed 7 bases and J shed 2 bases, with 14 bases lying between them. CDR1 and CDR2 from the germline V gene are WSHSY and SAAADI. This CDR3 has 15 amino acids. CDR3 coding DNA: TGCGCCAGCACCCGTTCGGTTTCCAACACCGGGGAGCTGTTTTTT. Protein sequence: CASTRSVSNTGELFF.

This chain uses TRBV4-3 with TRBJ1-1, with D unresolved. From germline, CDR1 is LGHNA and CDR2 YSLEER. V lost 1 base, J lost 5 bases, and 23 bases lay in between. The CDR3 has 18 amino acids. The CDR3 is CASSQGSGFMGSRTEAFF. In nucleotides, the CDR3 is TGCGCCAGCAGCCAAGGGTCGGGGTTTATGGGCTCGCGGACTGAAGCTTTCTTT.

The chain uses TRBV4-2 and TRBJ1-6; 7 bases are a match to TRBD1. The CDR3 runs to 17 residues. V shed 0 bases, J shed 4 bases, and the junction held 6 bases outside the gene matches. In germline, CDR1 is LGHNA, CDR2 YNFKEQ. The CDR3 here is CASSQDGRGAYNSPLHF. The CDR3 nucleotides are TGTGCCAGCAGCCAAGATGGCAGGGGGGCTTATAATTCACCCCTCCACTTT.

The rearrangement uses TRBV5-1 and TRBJ2-3; D remains unclear. The CDR3 totals 15 residues. Trimming removed 0 bases at V and 5 bases at J, with 13 bases between. Germline CDR1 reads SGHRS; CDR2 reads YFSETQ. The CDR3 here is CASSLGLDPVDTQYF. The CDR3 DNA is TGCGCCAGCAGCTTGGGGCTAGATCCTGTAGATACGCAGTATTTT. Together with reference TRBV5-1 and TRBJ2-3, the CDR3 gives the full variable domain: KAGVTQTPRYLIKTRGQQVTLSCSPISGHRSVSWYQQTPGQGLQFLFEYFSETQRNKGNFPGRFSGRQFSNSRSEMNVSTLELGDSALYLCASSLGLDPVDTQYFGPGTRLTVL.

V usage is TRBV3-1 (or the pseudogene TRBV3-2) and J usage is TRBJ1-1; D remains unclear. Trimming cost V 2 bases and J 3 bases, with 4 bases left between them. The CDR3 is made up of 12 amino acids. Germline values: CDR1 LGHDT, CDR2 YNNKEL (reference sequence). The CDR3 is CASSQTDTEAFF. As DNA, the CDR3 is TGTGCCAGCAGCCAAACTGACACTGAAGCTTTCTTT.

In its sample, this clone was seen once. The chain joins TRBV27 to TRBJ2-2; weak D call: TRBD2 (5 bases). CDR3 length equals 11 residues. With 8 bases removed from V and 5 bases from J, the gap between germline ends came to 6 bases. The germline V gene encodes CDR1 MNHEY and CDR2 SMNVEV (reference sequence). Here the CDR3 reads CASGRTGELFF. The CDR3 nucleotides read TGTGCCAGCGGGAGAACCGGGGAGCTGTTTTTT.

The J gene is TRBJ2-7, the V gene TRBV6-5; D is unresolved. The germline gives CDR1 MNHEY, CDR2 SVGAGI. There are 11 residues in the CDR3. Deletions cut 5 bases from V and 4 bases from J, with 6 bases between. CDR3 sequence reads: CASSQAYEQYF. CDR3 nucleotides: TGTGCCAGCAGTCAGGCTTACGAGCAGTACTTC.

This clone has only one observation. V and J are TRBV23-1 and TRBJ2-7; D call uncertain. TRBV23-1 is labeled an ORF, and its function is uncertain. V shed 4 bases and J shed 3 bases, with 4 bases lying between them. The CDR3 spans 11 residues. The CDR3 DNA reads as TGCGCCAGCAGTCCCAGCTACGAGCAGTACGTC. It specifies CASSPSYEQYV.

J is TRBJ2-2 and V is TRBV6-2 or TRBV6-3; D remains ambiguous. This CDR3 has 14 residues. Per the germline V gene, CDR1 is MNHEY and CDR2 is SVGEGT. Deletions cut 2 bases from V and 1 base from J, with 5 bases between. In nucleotides, the CDR3 is TGTGCCAGCAGTTACCCCAAGAACACCGGGGAGCTGTTTTTT. Protein product: CASSYPKNTGELFF.

The genes are TRBV7-9 and TRBJ2-5, with TRBD1 as a possible D gene (6 bases). This CDR3 contains 15 residues. Germline-derived CDR1 and CDR2 are SEHNR and FQNEAQ (reference sequence). The V gene lost 5 bases and the J gene lost 5 bases, with 18 bases spanning the gap. CDR3 sequence: CASSLLFAQGETQYF. The CDR3 DNA reads TGTGCCAGCAGCCTATTGTTCGCCCAGGGGGAGACCCAGTACTTC.

The table lists this clone with many counts. The V gene is TRBV12-3 or TRBV12-4, the J gene TRBJ2-7; possibly TRBD1 for D (8 bases). Trimming removed 6 bases at V and 7 bases at J, with 16 bases between. This CDR3 comprises 13 residues. The CDR3 nucleotides are TGTGCCAGCAGCCGGACAGGGCGGGGGGAGCAGTACTTC. It codes for CASSRTGRGEQYF.

This chain joins TRBV27 and TRBJ2-1; D unclear. V was pared by 5 bases and J by 10 bases, with 9 bases between. Germline lookup yields CDR1 MNHEY and CDR2 SMNVEV (reference sequence). There are 11 residues in the CDR3. As DNA, the CDR3 is TGTGCCAGCAGTCCCTTGTTGGAGCAGTTCTTC. Protein: CASSPLLEQFF.

The CDR3 sequence: CASSFQGRGIGELFF. The CDR3 nucleotides read TGTGCCAGCAGCTTCCAGGGGAGGGGGATCGGGGAGCTGTTTTTT. J is TRBJ2-2 and V is TRBV2, with D perhaps TRBD2 (7 bases). The CDR3 is 15 residues long. Deletions cut 6 bases from V and 7 bases from J, with 18 bases between. Germline assignment: CDR1 SNHLY and CDR2 FYNNEI.

V is TRBV7-9 and J is TRBJ1-5; D remains ambiguous. The V gene lost 4 bases and the J gene lost 7 bases, with 11 bases spanning the gap. This CDR3 comprises 13 residues. Germline loops: CDR1 SEHNR, CDR2 FQNEAQ (reference sequence). The CDR3 DNA reads as TGTGCCAGCAGCTCGATTGCGGAGCAGCCCCAGCATTTT. Amino acid sequence: CASSSIAEQPQHF. Combining the CDR3 with reference TRBV7-9 and TRBJ1-5 gives the whole variable domain DTGVSQNPRHKITKRGQNVTFRCDPISEHNRLYWYRQTLGQGPEFLTYFQNEAQLEKSRLLSDRFSAERPKGSFSTLEIQRTEQGDSAMYLCASSSIAEQPQHFGDGTRLSIL.

This sequence joins TRBV2 and TRBJ1-1, with no clear D. Germline CDR1 and CDR2: SNHLY and FYNNEI. This CDR3 has 14 amino acids. With 2 bases removed from V and 3 bases from J, the gap between germline ends came to 10 bases. CDR3 DNA: TGTGCCAGCAGTGAATCCGCCGAGGACACTGAAGCTTTCTTT. It specifies CASSESAEDTEAFF.

This clone turned up a few times. The chain couples TRBV4-1 to TRBJ2-2, with 11 nucleotides matching TRBD2. The CDR3 is 16 amino acids. Trimming took 1 base from V and 7 from J; bases not matched to a gene: 5. Germline V lookup: CDR1 MGHRA, CDR2 YSYEKL. The CDR3 loop is CASSQVAGGPHGELFF. In nucleotides, the CDR3 is TGCGCCAGCAGCCAAGTAGCGGGGGGGCCTCACGGGGAGCTGTTTTTT.

The rearrangement uses TRBV3-1 (or the pseudogene TRBV3-2) and TRBJ2-1; 9 nucleotides line up with TRBD1. The J segment lost 8 bases and the V segment lost 6 bases, leaving 8 bases of the junction unmatched. Germline CDR1 reads LGHDT; CDR2 reads YNNKEL (reference sequence). This CDR3 comprises 14 residues. Here the CDR3 DNA reads TGTGCCAGCAGTCCGGGACAGGGCTTATATGAGCAGTTCTTC. Translation gives CASSPGQGLYEQFF.

This clone was recorded once. The rearrangement joins TRBV10-2 to TRBJ2-1; 12 bases are shared with TRBD2. Germline V lookup: CDR1 WSHSY, CDR2 SAAADI. The CDR3 spans 15 residues. V lost 4 bases, J lost 7 bases, and 5 bases stayed unmatched. The CDR3 DNA sequence: TGCGCCAGCAGTGGGCTAGCGGGAGGGAAGAATGAGCAGTTCTTC. Amino acid sequence: CASSGLAGGKNEQFF.

The chain combines TRBV19 with TRBJ2-3; 7 bases map to TRBD2. V dropped 4 bases and J dropped 4; count of bases not matched to a gene: 5. Germline CDR1 is LNHDA and CDR2 is SQIVND (reference sequence). CDR3 size: 14 residues. CDR3 amino acids: CASSRGLVSDTQYF. CDR3 nucleotide sequence: TGTGCCAGTAGTAGAGGACTAGTATCAGATACGCAGTATTTT.

The chain combines TRBV11-2 with TRBJ2-5; D is uncertain. Trimming shortened V by 5 bases and J by 5 bases, and 9 bases separated the two germline ends. The germline gives CDR1 SGHAT, CDR2 FQNNGV. The CDR3 is 12 residues long. CDR3 DNA: TGTGCCAGCAGCCCACAGAGCGAGACCCAGTACTTC. It is translated as CASSPQSETQYF.

This chain's CDR3 is CASSKVRADSARYRETQYF. The CDR3 coding sequence is TGTGCCAGCAGCAAAGTTAGGGCAGATAGCGCCAGGTACCGGGAGACCCAGTACTTC. V gene TRBV21-1 combines with J gene TRBJ2-5; the tabulated D call, TRBD2, remains unverified against the DNA. TRBV21-1 is termed a pseudogene. This CDR3 comprises 19 residues.

V and J are TRBV27 and TRBJ2-7; D is perhaps TRBD2 (5 bases). V lost 2 bases, J lost 2 bases, and 13 bases lay in between. This CDR3 has 15 amino acids. Germline V CDR1 and CDR2: MNHEY, SMNVEV (reference sequence). CDR3 in DNA: TGTGCCAGCAGTTTAGTGGAGGCGGTACCCTACGAGCAGTACGTC. Its protein product is CASSLVEAVPYEQYV.

This clone appeared a single time. Other DNA sequences in this sample translate to the same CDR3. This sequence joins TRBV3-1 (or the pseudogene TRBV3-2) and TRBJ2-3, with D perhaps matching TRBD2 (5 bases). The CDR3 totals 15 residues. Trimming took 4 bases from V and 0 from J, leaving 11 bases between them. Germline loops: CDR1 LGHDT, CDR2 YNNKEL (reference sequence). The CDR3 nucleotides are TGTGCCAGCAGCCCCCTTGGCGGGAGCACAGATACGCAGTATTTT. Translated: CASSPLGGSTDTQYF.

The rearrangement links TRBV4-3 to TRBJ2-3, with D possibly being TRBD2 (5 bases). Germline CDR1 is LGHNA and CDR2 is YSLEER. The CDR3 loop spans 16 amino acids. The V end lost 2 bases, the J end lost 2 bases, and 14 bases lay between the germline ends. The CDR3: CASSQTSAGLTDTQYF. CDR3 DNA: TGCGCCAGCAGCCAAACCTCCGCGGGCCTCACAGATACGCAGTATTTT.